These 8 T cell receptor beta chains came from one sample sequenced in a study of CD8 T cells in Susac syndrome. An input of about 0.5 to 1 ug of RNA was subjected to reverse transcription using random hexamers. TCRdb passed the immunoSEQ multiplex PCR reads through MiXCR, listing each CDR3 protein once. Of some 300,000 distinct CDR3 sequences in the sample, roughly 81% were seen once. The sequenced sample was CD8+ T cells from PBMCs. All receptors come from a human donor with multiple sclerosis.

The chain has TRBV20-1 and TRBJ2-1; 8 nucleotides match TRBD2. There are 16 residues in the CDR3. Germline CDR1 and CDR2: DFQATT and SNEGSKA (reference sequence). V shed 2 bases and J 5 bases; nucleotides not matched to a gene: 11. Written as DNA, the CDR3 is TGCAGTGCTAGAAAGGATAGCGGGACAAAGGACAATGAGCAGTTCTTC. The encoded protein is CSARKDSGTKDNEQFF.

The rearrangement uses TRBV19 and TRBJ2-2; 9 bases are shared with TRBD1. This CDR3 comprises 15 residues. Trimming cost V 7 bases and J 4 bases; bases outside gene matches: 7. Germline V CDR1 and CDR2: LNHDA, SQIVND (reference sequence). CDR3 region: CASTPGQGFTGELFF. In DNA, the CDR3 is TGTGCCAGTACCCCGGGACAGGGATTCACCGGGGAGCTGTTTTTT.

The CDR3 coding sequence is TGTGCCAGCAGTTCGGGCAGGGGGCTAGGGGCGGAGACCCAGTACTTC. This encodes CASSSGRGLGAETQYF. The chain uses TRBV28 and TRBJ2-5; 8 bases align to TRBD1. V lost 4 bases, J lost 5 bases, and 12 bases stayed unmatched. CDR1 and CDR2 (germline): MDHEN, SYDVKM. The CDR3 covers 16 residues. Full variable domain (missing parts from reference TRBV28 and TRBJ2-5): DVKVTQSSRYLVKRTGEKVFLECVQDMDHENMFWYRQDPGLGLRLIYFSYDVKMKEKGDIPEGYSVSREKKERFSLILESASTNQTSMYLCASSSGRGLGAETQYFGPGTRLLVL.

The chain uses TRBV5-6 and TRBJ2-3, with unresolved D. The V and J ends lost 4 bases and 2 bases respectively, with 20 bases between them. This CDR3 region has 17 residues. In germline, CDR1 is SGHDT, CDR2 YYEEEE. As DNA, the CDR3 is TGTGCCAGCAGCAAGTTTCTTCGAACGGATACCACAGATACGCAGTATTTT. This sequence encodes CASSKFLRTDTTDTQYF.

V is TRBV7-9 and J is TRBJ1-4; D is perhaps TRBD1 (6 bases). Germline-derived CDR1 and CDR2 are SEHNR and FQNEAQ (reference sequence). V was pared by 5 bases and J by 7 bases, with 14 bases between. The CDR3 runs 14 residues. The CDR3 DNA follows: TGTGCCAGCAGCCCCGACAGGATAGGTGAAAAACTGTTTTTT. Its protein is CASSPDRIGEKLFF.

This chain joins TRBV5-6 and TRBJ1-1; weak D call: TRBD1 (5 bases). The ends were cut back, 5 bases at V and 1 base at J, with 12 bases in the middle. This CDR3 is 14 amino acids long. From germline, CDR1 is SGHDT and CDR2 YYEEEE. CDR3 in amino acids: CASSYETGNTEAFF. In DNA form, the CDR3 reads TGTGCCAGCAGTTACGAAACAGGGAACACTGAAGCTTTCTTT. The entire variable domain, with the rest obtained from reference TRBV5-6 and TRBJ1-1, is as follows: DAGVTQSPTHLIKTRGQQVTLRCSPKSGHDTVSWYQQALGQGPQFIFQYYEEEERQRGNFPDRFSGHQFPNYSSELNVNALLLGDSALYLCASSYETGNTEAFFGQGTRLTVV.

The chain employs TRBV5-1 and TRBJ2-5; D not resolved. Trimming left V 4 bases short and J 4 bases short, with 11 bases between. Germline V lookup: CDR1 SGHRS, CDR2 YFSETQ. The CDR3 is made up of 13 amino acids. Here the CDR3 DNA reads TGCGCCAGCAGCCTAGAGTGGTTAGAGACCCAGTACTTC. Protein sequence: CASSLEWLETQYF.

The V gene is TRBV2, the J gene TRBJ2-7; the D gene could be TRBD1 or TRBD2 (6 bases each). The CDR3 is 14 residues long. Trimming removed 8 bases at V and 4 bases at J, with 18 bases between. CDR1 is SNHLY, CDR2 FYNNEI, per germline. CDR3 in amino acids: CASAGGTWEYEQYF. The DNA for the CDR3 is TGTGCCAGCGCCGGCGGGACATGGGAATACGAGCAGTACTTC.